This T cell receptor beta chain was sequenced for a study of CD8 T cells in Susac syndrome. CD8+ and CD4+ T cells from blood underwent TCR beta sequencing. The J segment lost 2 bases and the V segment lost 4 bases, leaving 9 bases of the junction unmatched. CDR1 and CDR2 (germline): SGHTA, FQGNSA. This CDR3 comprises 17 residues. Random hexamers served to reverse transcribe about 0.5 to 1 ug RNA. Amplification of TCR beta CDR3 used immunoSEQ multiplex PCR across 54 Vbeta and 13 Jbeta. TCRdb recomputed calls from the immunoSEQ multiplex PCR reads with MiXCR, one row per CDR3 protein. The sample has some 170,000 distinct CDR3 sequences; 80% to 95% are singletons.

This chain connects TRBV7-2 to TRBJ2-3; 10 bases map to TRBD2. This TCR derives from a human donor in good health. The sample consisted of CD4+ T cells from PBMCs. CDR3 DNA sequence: TGTGCCAGCAGCTCTCTTAGCGGGGGGACCCACACAGATACGCAGTATTTT. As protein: CASSSLSGGTHTDTQYF.